These 28 T cell receptor beta chains came from one sample sequenced in a study of T-cell reconstitution after alpha-beta-depleted transplantation in children. Unique molecular identifiers were used to barcode this TCRbeta library. TCRdb re-called the PCR reads with MiXCR, one entry per CDR3 protein. The top ten clones hold around 44% of a sample with approximately 210,000 distinct CDR3 sequences, approximately 15% of them seen once. This specimen was PBMCs, mostly from graft donor cells, taken 360 days after TCRalphabeta/CD19-depleted stem cell transplant. Receptors originate from a male patient aged 2-15 years who had a stem cell transplant for acute lymphoblastic leukemia, so the T cells may come from the graft donor.

V and J are TRBV29-1 and TRBJ2-7, with D hard to call. Germline V CDR1 and CDR2: SQVTM, ANQGSEA. The CDR3 length is 13 residues. The V end lost 6 bases, the J end lost 2 bases, and 14 bases lay between the germline ends. DNA for the CDR3: TGCAGCGTAGGTGGCGTCGGGCCCTACGAGCAGTACTTC. The encoded protein is CSVGGVGPYEQYF.

This clonotype occurred a few times. The rearrangement uses TRBV21-1 and TRBJ2-3. TRBV21-1 is annotated as a pseudogene. This CDR3 has 12 amino acids. The CDR3 DNA is TGTGCCAGCAGCAAAGTCGGAGATACGCAGTATTTT. Residues: CASSKVGDTQYF.

A few counts support this clonotype. The V and J genes are TRBV11-2 and TRBJ1-4; D unclear. Trimming took off 7 bases at V and 0 bases at J, with 21 bases between the two ends. The CDR3 totals 18 residues. Germline-derived CDR1 and CDR2 are SGHAT and FQNNGV. The CDR3 here is CASTSGRRVVATNEKLFF. CDR3 sequence (DNA): TGTGCCAGCACCTCCGGACGACGGGTTGTTGCAACTAATGAAAAACTGTTTTTT.

This clonotype was found a few times. The V and J genes are TRBV7-9 and TRBJ2-2; D not resolved. This CDR3 region has 13 residues. CDR1 SEHNR and CDR2 FQNEAQ come from the germline V gene (reference sequence). Trimming pared 5 bases from V and 3 bases from J, leaving 7 bases between. The CDR3 spells CASSPDDTGELFF. CDR3 nucleotides: TGTGCCAGCAGCCCCGATGACACCGGGGAGCTGTTTTTT. Looking up the rest from reference TRBV7-9 and TRBJ2-2 gives the full variable domain: DTGVSQNPRHKITKRGQNVTFRCDPISEHNRLYWYRQTLGQGPEFLTYFQNEAQLEKSRLLSDRFSAERPKGSFSTLEIQRTEQGDSAMYLCASSPDDTGELFFGEGSRLTVL.

CDR3 amino acids: CASETDQGNTIYF. CDR3 in DNA: TGTGCCAGCGAGACAGATCAGGGAAACACCATATATTTT. V usage is TRBV12-3 or TRBV12-4 and J usage is TRBJ1-3, with D perhaps matching TRBD1 (5 bases). Deletions cut 8 bases from V and 4 bases from J, with 12 bases between. The CDR3 runs to 13 residues.

J is TRBJ1-5 and V is TRBV5-1; unclear D gene. V shed 4 bases and J shed 0 bases, with 11 bases lying between them. Germline V gene sequence: CDR1 SGHRS, CDR2 YFSETQ. The CDR3 has 15 amino acids. CDR3 protein: CASSADPNSNQPQHF. Written as DNA, the CDR3 is TGCGCCAGCAGCGCGGACCCAAATAGCAATCAGCCCCAGCATTTT.

This clonotype was counted only a few times. For the CDR3, the DNA is TGTGCCAGCAGTTACTCGAGACTAGCCAATGAGCAGTTCTTC. Translation: CASSYSRLANEQFF. The chain joins TRBV6-5 to TRBJ2-1, with TRBD2 matching over 7 bases. The CDR3 is made up of 14 amino acids. With 0 bases clipped from V and 6 bases from J, the junction kept 2 bases outside the gene matches. Germline V gene sequence: CDR1 MNHEY, CDR2 SVGAGI.

The chain recombines TRBV20-1 with TRBJ1-2; possible D gene TRBD1, 5 bases. Trimming removed 3 bases at V and 2 bases at J, with 10 bases between. The CDR3 extends over 13 amino acids. CDR1 is DFQATT, CDR2 SNEGSKA, per germline (reference sequence). The CDR3 is CSASSGDNYGYTF. CDR3 coding DNA: TGCAGTGCTAGTTCCGGGGACAACTATGGCTACACCTTC.

There are a few counts of this clonotype. The rearrangement uses TRBV6-1 and TRBJ2-2, with D possibly matching TRBD2 (6 bases). Looked up from germline, CDR1 is MNHNS and CDR2 is SASEGT. The CDR3 spans 13 residues. V was shortened by 9 bases and J by 2 bases, with 10 bases between the two germline ends. CDR3 coding DNA: TGTGCCAGTGCTAGCGAAAACACCGGGGAGCTGTTTTTT. It translates to CASASENTGELFF.

This clonotype was seen many times. The rearrangement links TRBV27 to TRBJ2-6, with D hard to call. The V gene's germline CDR1 is MNHEY and CDR2 SMNVEV (reference sequence). The germline V and J ends were trimmed by 5 bases and 0 bases, with 14 bases remaining between them. CDR3 length: 17 residues. The CDR3 DNA sequence: TGTGCCAGCAGTCACCTAGGCATTCGCTCTGGGGCCAACGTCCTGACTTTC. Translating gives CASSHLGIRSGANVLTF. Filled out from reference TRBV27 and TRBJ2-6, the complete variable domain reads EAQVTQNPRYLITVTGKKLTVTCSQNMNHEYMSWYRQDPGLGLRQIYYSMNVEVTDKGDVPEGYKVSRKEKRNFPLILESPSPNQTSLYFCASSHLGIRSGANVLTFGAGSRLTVL.

In its sample, this clonotype was seen a few times. The chain joins TRBV4-1 to TRBJ2-5, with D maybe TRBD2 (6 bases). CDR1 MGHRA and CDR2 YSYEKL come from the germline V gene. The V gene lost 1 base and the J gene lost 3 bases, with 12 bases spanning the gap. The CDR3 has 15 amino acids. CDR3 DNA sequence: TGCGCCAGCAGCCAAGTGGGGGGTAGGGAAGAGACCCAGTACTTC. This sequence encodes CASSQVGGREETQYF.

A few counts support this clonotype. The chain combines TRBV15 with TRBJ2-5; D possibly corresponds to TRBD1 (6 bases). V dropped 0 bases and J dropped 2 bases, with 10 bases sitting between them. The CDR3 is 15 amino acids. Germline CDR1 LNHNV, CDR2 YYDKDF (reference sequence). The CDR3 nucleotides are TGTGCCACCAGCAGAGATAAGGGGGATCAAGAGACCCAGTACTTC. This sequence encodes CATSRDKGDQETQYF.

The rearrangement joins TRBV12-5 to TRBJ2-7; D is perhaps TRBD2 (6 bases). The CDR3 has 16 residues. V lost 0 bases and J 1 base, leaving 13 bases between the germline ends. Germline assignment: CDR1 LGHNT and CDR2 FRNRAP. Here the CDR3 DNA reads TGTGCTAGTGGTTTGGTAGGCGGGGAACGGTCCTACGAGCAGTACTTC. It codes for CASGLVGGERSYEQYF. Full variable domain (outside the CDR3, taken from reference TRBV12-5 and TRBJ2-7): DARVTQTPRHKVTEMGQEVTMRCQPILGHNTVFWYRQTMMQGLELLAYFRNRAPLDDSGMPKDRFSAEMPDATLATLKIQPSEPRDSAVYFCASGLVGGERSYEQYFGPGTRLTVT.

The rearrangement links TRBV7-8 to TRBJ1-5; D possibly corresponds to TRBD1 (6 bases). V was pared by 2 bases and J by 0 bases, with 17 bases between. The CDR3 sequence is 18 residues long. Germline CDR1 reads SGHVS; CDR2 reads FQNEAQ. The CDR3, as DNA: TGTGCCAGCAGCTTATCCGGACAGAACACTTATAGCAATCAGCCCCAGCATTTT. It codes for CASSLSGQNTYSNQPQHF.

This clonotype was observed a handful of times. This chain links TRBV29-1 with TRBJ2-5, with TRBD2 matching 11 bases. The germline gives CDR1 SQVTM, CDR2 ANQGSEA. This CDR3 is 16 amino acids long. The trim removed 6 bases at V and 1 base at J, leaving 10 bases unmatched. CDR3 sequence reads: CSVKGGTSGVQETQYF. The CDR3, as DNA: TGCAGCGTCAAAGGGGGGACTAGCGGAGTCCAAGAGACCCAGTACTTC.

This chain joins TRBV2 and TRBJ1-2; D remains unclear. The ends were cut back, 2 bases at V and 5 bases at J, with 9 bases in the middle. Germline lookup yields CDR1 SNHLY and CDR2 FYNNEI. CDR3 length: 13 amino acids. In DNA, the CDR3 is TGTGCCAGCAGTGAACTGGAGGAATATGGCTACACCTTC. It is translated as CASSELEEYGYTF.

The chain recombines TRBV5-1 with TRBJ2-7; D gene unclear. V lost 0 bases and J 0 bases, leaving 10 bases between the germline ends. Germline V gives CDR1 SGHRS, CDR2 YFSETQ. The CDR3 has 15 residues. The CDR3 here is CASSLGPQTSYEQYF. The CDR3, as DNA: TGCGCCAGCAGCTTGGGACCCCAAACCTCCTACGAGCAGTACTTC.

This clonotype occurred a few times. This chain uses TRBV24-1 with TRBJ2-1; TRBD1 matches at 8 bases. The germline gives CDR1 KGHDR, CDR2 SFDVKD. The CDR3 covers 13 residues. Trimming cost V 5 bases and J 4 bases; bases outside gene matches: 0. CDR3 sequence (DNA): TGTGCCACCAGTGGACAGGGGTACAATGAGCAGTTCTTC. Amino acid sequence: CATSGQGYNEQFF.

This clonotype was seen more than once but under ten times. The CDR3 here is CASSYRTGWNEQFF. CDR3 in DNA: TGTGCCAGCAGTTACCGGACAGGGTGGAATGAGCAGTTCTTC. The chain carries TRBV6-2 or TRBV6-3 and TRBJ2-1; TRBD1 matches at 8 bases. Germline V gene data show CDR1 as MNHEY and CDR2 as SVGEGT. The CDR3 consists of 14 residues. J gave up 7 bases and V 2 bases, and 4 bases lay outside the gene matches.

The sample holds a few counts of this clonotype. The chain is built from TRBV7-9 and TRBJ1-5; weak D call: TRBD1 (6 bases). Trimming left V 1 base short and J 4 bases short, with 8 bases between. Germline-derived CDR1 and CDR2 are SEHNR and FQNEAQ (reference sequence). The CDR3 is 14 residues long. Here the CDR3 DNA reads TGTGCCAGCAGCTTAGAGGGGGTAAATCAGCCCCAGCATTTT. Its protein product is CASSLEGVNQPQHF.

This clonotype was counted at least ten times. The rearrangement links TRBV19 to TRBJ1-2; 7 positions match TRBD1. Germline trimming cut 4 bases from V and 2 bases from J; bases unmatched to any gene: 10. This CDR3 spans 16 amino acids. The V gene's germline CDR1 is LNHDA and CDR2 SQIVND (reference sequence). CDR3 loop: CASSTRSGQQNYGYTF. Written as DNA, the CDR3 is TGTGCCAGTAGTACCCGATCGGGACAGCAGAACTATGGCTACACCTTC.

This clonotype was observed a handful of times. The chain joins TRBV11-3 to TRBJ2-2; 12 nucleotides agree with TRBD2. Looked up from germline, CDR1 is SGHNT and CDR2 is YENEEA. The CDR3 is 17 residues long. V dropped 5 bases and J dropped 6; count of bases not matched to a gene: 10. In nucleotides, the CDR3 is TGTGCCAGCAGCCTAATCCGGACTAGCGGGGTTGCCGGGGAGCTGTTTTTT. It specifies CASSLIRTSGVAGELFF. The variable domain in full, with the rest retrieved from reference TRBV11-3 and TRBJ2-2, is EAGVVQSPRYKIIEKKQPVAFWCNPISGHNTLYWYLQNLGQGPELLIRYENEEAVDDSQLPKDRFSAERLKGVDSTLKIQPAELGDSAVYLCASSLIRTSGVAGELFFGEGSRLTVL.

The rearrangement joins TRBV15 to TRBJ1-5; the match to TRBD1 covers 8 bases. The junction had 4 bases not matched to a gene; V was cut back by 0 bases and J by 6 bases. CDR1 and CDR2 from the germline V gene are LNHNV and YYDKDF (reference sequence). CDR3 length equals 15 residues. The CDR3: CATSRDPDRVQPQHF. CDR3 coding DNA: TGTGCCACCAGCAGAGACCCGGACAGGGTTCAGCCCCAGCATTTT.

This clonotype was observed a few times. This chain joins TRBV20-1 and TRBJ2-7, with 7 bases lining up with TRBD1. Germline V gene data show CDR1 as DFQATT and CDR2 as SNEGSKA (reference sequence). This CDR3 spans 14 amino acids. V was pared by 6 bases and J by 3 bases, with 11 bases of the junction left unmatched. The CDR3 nucleotides read TGCAGTGCGGAGTACCAGGGACAGCACTACGAGCAGTACTTC. Translation: CSAEYQGQHYEQYF.

This clonotype was detected many times. The chain joins TRBV5-1 to TRBJ2-5; TRBD1 aligns across 7 bases. V lost 1 base and J lost 3; bases outside the gene matches: 0. Germline lookup yields CDR1 SGHRS and CDR2 YFSETQ. CDR3 size: 13 residues. CDR3 DNA: TGCGCCAGCAGCTTGACAGGGGAAGAGACCCAGTACTTC. Its protein is CASSLTGEETQYF.

CDR3 protein: CATSRDPGGGFQETQYF. The CDR3 DNA follows: TGTGCCACCAGCAGAGATCCGGGCGGGGGCTTCCAAGAGACCCAGTACTTC. The genes are TRBV15 and TRBJ2-5; D may be TRBD2 (7 bases). V was cut by 0 bases and J by 1 base, with 15 bases left in between. CDR3 size: 17 residues. From germline, CDR1 is LNHNV and CDR2 YYDKDF (reference sequence).

Regarding this clonotype: A junction end diverges from the germline sequence, so it may reflect a read error. The rearrangement joins TRBV7-2 to TRBJ2-1, with D unclear. The CDR3 length is 12 residues. CDR1 is SGHTA, CDR2 FQGNSA, per germline. CDR3 nucleotide sequence: TGTGCCAGCAGCCTCGGAACCAATGCGCAGTTCTTC. Amino acid sequence: CASSLGTNAQFF.

This clonotype was counted many times. The rearrangement uses TRBV24-1 and TRBJ2-1; 8 positions match TRBD1. The V segment lost 3 bases and the J segment 10 bases; nucleotides outside the gene matches: 16. CDR3 length: 17 residues. The germline V gene encodes CDR1 KGHDR and CDR2 SFDVKD. CDR3 region: CATSDPRDRSKGWEQFF. CDR3 bases: TGTGCCACCAGTGATCCCCGGGACAGGTCTAAAGGGTGGGAGCAGTTCTTC.